The source of this T cell receptor beta chain is a study of blood T cell repertoires in COVID-19. Looking at the study overall: The origin of the acute and convalescent COVID-19 samples was the United States, Italy and Spain. Sources were T cells, B-cell-depleted T cells, or PBMCs; the material itself was cDNA or gDNA.

How the authors handled the data: Estimated nucleated cell counts came from reference gene primer amplification. The table came from immunoSEQ multiplex PCR; TCRdb's copy has only in-frame clones and leaves some out. That table furnishes V, J and clone size, whereas the DNA furnished D and trimming. The table lists approximately 50,000 clones, 90% of them singletons, with about 3.8% in the top ten. There are 13 residues in the CDR3. The germline CDR1 and CDR2 sequences are SGHRS and YFSETQ. Trimming took off 4 bases at V and 3 bases at J, with 11 bases between the two ends. The sequence came from a human donor in a cohort sampled during active COVID-19. The sequencing input was peripheral blood. The V and J genes are TRBV5-1 and TRBJ2-7; D uncertain. DNA for the CDR3: TGCGCCAGCAGCAGTGGAGCGTTCTACGAGCAGTACTTC. It translates to CASSSGAFYEQYF.